This T cell receptor beta chain was captured in a study of T-cell memory formation after mild COVID-19. TCRdb reanalysed the 5' RACE reads using MiXCR and keeps one entry per CDR3 protein. Of about 200,000 distinct CDR3 sequences detected, approximately 20% appear once; the ten largest clones hold around 2.4%. This clonotype was detected only a few times. The antigen remains undetermined. Germline loops: CDR1 SGHRS, CDR2 YFSETQ. The trim removed 3 bases at V and 4 bases at J, leaving 3 bases unmatched. The CDR3 covers 14 residues. Study-level findings and limits: CM and EM subsets held most contracting CD4+ clones; EMRA held CD8+ ones.

This chain uses TRBV5-1 with TRBJ2-2; 7 nucleotides match TRBD2. The sequencing input was PBMCs or a T cell subset sorted from them (not recorded which). The TCR comes from an adult woman who had mild COVID-19 (a few samples of this study predate the infection). Cell type and time point are not known. The CDR3 spells CASSSGTTTGELFF. DNA for the CDR3: TGCGCCAGCAGCTCCGGGACTACCACCGGGGAGCTGTTTTTT.